This TCR beta chain derives from a study of control samples from healthy donors and cancer patients. The CDR3 loop spans 15 amino acids. Germline CDR1 and CDR2: SNHLY and FYNNEI. The V and J ends lost 2 bases and 5 bases, in that order; junction bases with no gene match: 6. Method: immunoSEQ multiplex PCR; TCRdb's copy keeps in-frame clones and lacks some. The table includes around 250,000 clones, over 70% detected once. The clonotype originates from an older woman with lung cancer. The material sequenced was PBMCs. This sequence joins TRBV2 and TRBJ2-5; 9 bases match TRBD1. Written as DNA, the CDR3 is TGTGCCAGCAGTGAAATGGGACAGGGACGGGAGACCCAGTACTTC. It translates to CASSEMGQGRETQYF. Combining the CDR3 with reference TRBV2 and TRBJ2-5 gives the whole variable domain EPEVTQTPSHQVTQMGQEVILRCVPISNHLYFYWYRQILGQKVEFLVSFYNNEISEKSEIFDDQFSVERPDGSNFTLKIRSTKLEDSAMYFCASSEMGQGRETQYFGPGTRLLVL.